Presented here are 27 T cell receptor beta chains from one specimen sequenced in a study of chemoradiotherapy in HPV16-positive cancers. TCRdb keeps only in-frame clones here, not all; method: immunoSEQ multiplex PCR. The sample comprises 25,000 to 40,000 clones, roughly nine tenths of which are singletons, and 3.1% rests with the top ten. The specimen was blood, collected from a patient who underwent chemoradiotherapy. These receptors were obtained from a human donor with HPV-associated anogenital cancer.

CDR3 sequence (DNA): TGTGCCAGCTCCCAGGGACAGGGGGCTTCACCCCTCCACTTT. This encodes CASSQGQGASPLHF. J is TRBJ1-6 and V is TRBV18; 12 bases map to TRBD1. The V gene end was trimmed by 6 bases and the J gene end by 9 bases; junction bases not matched to a gene: 3. Germline V gene data show CDR1 as KGHSH and CDR2 as LQKENI. There are 14 residues in the CDR3.

This clone was counted a single time. V gene TRBV5-1 combines with J gene TRBJ1-2, with 10 bases matching TRBD1. Looked up from germline, CDR1 is SGHRS and CDR2 is YFSETQ. V dropped 2 bases and J dropped 8; count of bases not matched to a gene: 9. CDR3 length: 15 amino acids. CDR3 nucleotide sequence: TGCGCCAGCAGCTTACGACAGGGGGCAGGAGAAGGCTACACCTTC. The encoded protein is CASSLRQGAGEGYTF.

The rearrangement joins TRBV10-3 to TRBJ2-2, with 8 bases matching TRBD2. V lost 1 base, J lost 6 bases, and 7 bases stayed unmatched. The germline CDR1 and CDR2 sequences are ENHRY and SYGVKD. The CDR3 is 16 amino acids. CDR3 bases: TGTGCCATCAGTGAGTTAGCGGGACTTAGGGCCGGGGAGCTGTTTTTT. Encoded protein: CAISELAGLRAGELFF.

J is TRBJ2-2 and V is TRBV6-5; perhaps D is TRBD1 or TRBD2 (6 bases each). The V end was cut by 8 bases, the J end by 4 bases, with 14 bases between. Germline CDR1 MNHEY, CDR2 SVGAGI. The CDR3 has 14 amino acids. The CDR3 sequence is CASGGGLLTGELFF. CDR3 in DNA: TGTGCCAGCGGTGGGGGGCTCCTCACCGGGGAGCTGTTTTTT.

The table lists this clone with a count of one. The chain combines TRBV13 with TRBJ2-6; TRBD1 agrees at 7 bases. The CDR3 spans 17 residues. The germline V gene encodes CDR1 PRHDT and CDR2 FYEKMQ (reference sequence). V dropped 4 bases and J dropped 2; count of bases not matched to a gene: 8. CDR3 sequence reads: CASSSEDRSAGANVLTF. The CDR3 bases are TGTGCCAGCAGCTCCGAGGACAGGTCGGCTGGGGCCAACGTCCTGACTTTC.

The V and J genes are TRBV5-1 and TRBJ1-2; D remains unclear. Germline values: CDR1 SGHRS, CDR2 YFSETQ. This CDR3 is 15 amino acids long. The V gene lost 0 bases and the J gene lost 4 bases, with 13 bases spanning the gap. CDR3 sequence reads: CASSLDSQSTYGYTF. The CDR3 DNA reads TGCGCCAGCAGCTTGGACAGTCAGAGTACCTATGGCTACACCTTC.

J is TRBJ2-3 and V is TRBV6-5; no definite D call. Trimming cost V 0 bases and J 6 bases, with 4 bases left between them. Germline CDR1 is MNHEY and CDR2 is SVGAGI. This CDR3 comprises 12 residues. The CDR3 coding sequence is TGTGCCAGCAGTTACTCGGGTGATACGCAGTATTTT. Translation: CASSYSGDTQYF.

The rearrangement links TRBV2 to TRBJ1-2, with 9 bases that match TRBD1. The CDR3 is made up of 13 amino acids. Trimming removed 6 bases from V and 7 bases from J; junction bases left unmatched: 6. CDR1 and CDR2 from the germline V gene are SNHLY and FYNNEI. CDR3 in DNA: TGTGCCAGCAGAGAACAGGGGGCGGGTGGCTACACCTTC. Amino acid sequence: CASREQGAGGYTF.

The rearrangement joins TRBV4-3 to TRBJ1-2; no firm D call. The CDR3 runs to 13 residues. Germline V gene lookup returns CDR1 LGHNA and CDR2 YSLEER. V dropped 0 bases and J dropped 4 bases, with 6 bases sitting between them. CDR3 coding DNA: TGCGCCAGCAGCCAAGACCGAGGCTATGGCTACACCTTC. Translating gives CASSQDRGYGYTF.

The chain has TRBV19 and TRBJ1-3; possibly TRBD1 for D (6 bases). V lost 2 bases, J lost 2 bases, and 10 bases lay in between. Germline assignment: CDR1 LNHDA and CDR2 SQIVND (reference sequence). This CDR3 spans 15 amino acids. Here the CDR3 reads CASSIQTGTGNTIYF. The CDR3 DNA follows: TGTGCCAGTAGTATACAGACAGGTACTGGAAACACCATATATTTT.

The chain recombines TRBV6-1 with TRBJ2-3; 11 nucleotides match TRBD2. Germline V gives CDR1 MNHNS, CDR2 SASEGT. The CDR3 is made up of 16 amino acids. With V trimmed by 4 bases and J by 3 bases, 6 bases remained unmatched. This CDR3 is CASSGLAGGRTDTQYF. The CDR3 region has the DNA TGTGCCAGCAGTGGTTTAGCGGGGGGGCGAACAGATACGCAGTATTTT.

The J gene is TRBJ2-6, the V gene TRBV2; D unresolved. Trimming pared 5 bases from V and 0 bases from J, leaving 20 bases between. CDR1 and CDR2 (germline): SNHLY, FYNNEI. The CDR3 runs to 19 residues. As DNA, the CDR3 is TGTGCCAGCAGTCCACGAAGTCCACAACAAAGCTCTGGGGCCAACGTCCTGACTTTC. As protein: CASSPRSPQQSSGANVLTF.

This chain's CDR3 is CASTPDWAYEQYF. DNA for the CDR3: TGTGCCAGCACCCCCGACTGGGCCTACGAGCAGTACTTC. The chain carries TRBV7-9 and TRBJ2-7; D uncertain. CDR1 and CDR2 (germline): SEHNR, FQNEAQ (reference sequence). With 7 bases removed from V and 2 bases from J, the gap between germline ends came to 12 bases. The CDR3 covers 13 residues.

The chain combines TRBV5-1 with TRBJ2-7; D not certain. This CDR3 spans 13 amino acids. Germline lookup yields CDR1 SGHRS and CDR2 YFSETQ. The V and J ends lost 1 base and 4 bases respectively, with 9 bases between them. DNA for the CDR3: TGCGCCAGCAGCTTGATTCCGGATTACGAGCAGTACTTC. Protein: CASSLIPDYEQYF.

The V and J genes are TRBV15 and TRBJ2-3, with D perhaps matching TRBD1 (5 bases). CDR3 length equals 15 residues. V gave up 0 bases and J gave up 10 bases, with 17 bases separating them. The germline V gene encodes CDR1 LNHNV and CDR2 YYDKDF (reference sequence). The chain's CDR3 is CATSRDRGLVVAQYF. CDR3 in DNA: TGTGCCACCAGCAGAGATAGGGGTCTGGTCGTCGCGCAGTATTTT.

This clone came up once. V is TRBV19 and J is TRBJ1-1; TRBD1 matches 8 bases. This CDR3 has 15 residues. V trimming: 3 bases; J trimming: 2 bases; junction bases outside the gene matches: 5. CDR1 LNHDA and CDR2 SQIVND come from the germline V gene (reference sequence). The DNA of the CDR3 is TGTGCCAGTAGTATTCAGGGGGCTTTAAACACTGAAGCTTTCTTT. This encodes CASSIQGALNTEAFF.

The V gene is TRBV7-9, the J gene TRBJ2-1; 11 bases are shared with TRBD2. CDR1 and CDR2 (germline): SEHNR, FQNEAQ (reference sequence). V was clipped by 1 base and J by 8 bases; unmatched bases: 4. The CDR3 totals 15 residues. This CDR3 is CASSLGLAGGDEQFF. The CDR3 coding sequence is TGTGCCAGCAGCTTAGGCCTAGCGGGAGGCGATGAGCAGTTCTTC.

The chain links TRBV18 to TRBJ1-2, with 9 bases aligning to TRBD1. The V segment lost 6 bases and the J segment 5 bases; nucleotides outside the gene matches: 7. The CDR3 covers 14 residues. Germline CDR1 reads KGHSH; CDR2 reads LQKENI. The CDR3 DNA reads TGTGCCAGCTCTGCGGGGGACAGGGCTTATGGCTACACCTTC. Amino acids: CASSAGDRAYGYTF. Using reference TRBV18 and TRBJ1-2 for the parts outside the CDR3, the full variable domain is NAGVMQNPRHLVRRRGQEARLRCSPMKGHSHVYWYRQLPEEGLKFMVYLQKENIIDESGMPKERFSAEFPKEGPSILRIQQVVRGDSAAYFCASSAGDRAYGYTFGSGTRLTVV.

The chain joins TRBV6-1 to TRBJ2-7; D not certain. This CDR3 is built from 12 residues. The germline V and J ends were trimmed by 4 bases and 5 bases, with 9 bases remaining between them. Germline V gene sequence: CDR1 MNHNS, CDR2 SASEGT. CDR3 region: CASSVSADEQYF. The CDR3 DNA sequence: TGTGCCAGCAGTGTATCGGCAGACGAGCAGTACTTC.

Concerning this clone: This same CDR3 is encoded by further DNA sequences in the sample. The V call is TRBV30, the J call TRBJ2-1, with TRBD1 matching 11 bases. Per germline, CDR1 GTSNPN and CDR2 SVGIG (reference sequence). CDR3 length: 14 amino acids. V trimming: 5 bases; J trimming: 4 bases; junction bases outside the gene matches: 4. The CDR3 coding sequence is TGTGCCTGGGGTGGGGACAGGGGGTACAATGAGCAGTTCTTC. It is translated as CAWGGDRGYNEQFF.

The V gene is TRBV27, the J gene TRBJ1-2, with a tentative D call TRBD1 (6 bases). The V end lost 8 bases, the J end lost 2 bases, and 15 bases lay between the germline ends. The CDR3 extends over 14 amino acids. Per the germline V gene, CDR1 is MNHEY and CDR2 is SMNVEV (reference sequence). The CDR3 bases are TGTGCCAGCGCCTCCCAGGGGCGGAACTATGGCTACACCTTC. Its protein is CASASQGRNYGYTF.

The chain carries TRBV6-5 and TRBJ2-5, with D perhaps TRBD2 (5 bases). Trimming left V 4 bases short and J 5 bases short, with 17 bases between. The CDR3 sequence is 15 residues long. The germline V gene encodes CDR1 MNHEY and CDR2 SVGAGI. CDR3 loop: CASSWRSGPSETQYF. The CDR3 nucleotides are TGTGCCAGCAGTTGGAGAAGCGGCCCATCTGAGACCCAGTACTTC.

The chain recombines TRBV9 with TRBJ2-5; D uncertain. The CDR3 sequence is 15 residues long. Germline assignment: CDR1 SGDLS and CDR2 YYNGEE. Trimming cost V 2 bases and J 4 bases, with 15 bases left between them. In DNA, the CDR3 is TGTGCCAGCAGCGTCCGGCCGAATTATTTAGAGACCCAGTACTTC. This sequence encodes CASSVRPNYLETQYF. The whole variable domain, filled in from reference TRBV9 and TRBJ2-5, reads DSGVTQTPKHLITATGQRVTLRCSPRSGDLSVYWYQQSLDQGLQFLIQYYNGEERAKGNILERFSAQQFPDLHSELNLSSLELGDSALYFCASSVRPNYLETQYFGPGTRLLVL.

This clone was picked up a small number of times. The chain has TRBV11-3 and TRBJ1-4; D ambiguous. The CDR3 is made up of 13 amino acids. CDR1 and CDR2 from the germline V gene are SGHNT and YENEEA. The V end lost 4 bases, the J end lost 8 bases, and 11 bases lay between the germline ends. Here the CDR3 DNA reads TGTGCCAGCAGCTCCGGTCGAGGGGAAAAACTGTTTTTT. Amino acid sequence: CASSSGRGEKLFF.

The CDR3 bases are TGTGCCAGCAGCCGAGATACAGGGTCCTACAATGAGCAGTTCTTC. It is translated as CASSRDTGSYNEQFF. The chain is built from TRBV5-5 and TRBJ2-1; the D gene is possibly TRBD1 (6 bases). Looked up from germline, CDR1 is SGHKS and CDR2 is YYEKEE (reference sequence). V was pared by 4 bases and J by 1 base, with 12 bases between. This CDR3 comprises 15 residues.

This clone appeared a few times. The J gene is TRBJ1-3, the V gene TRBV30; D remains ambiguous. The CDR3 has 15 residues. V lost 0 bases, J lost 0 bases, and 9 bases lay in between. CDR1 is GTSNPN and CDR2 is SVGIG in the germline V gene (reference sequence). CDR3 loop: CAWSVGGNSGNTIYF. CDR3 bases: TGTGCCTGGAGTGTAGGAGGTAACTCTGGAAACACCATATATTTT. Full variable domain (missing parts from reference TRBV30 and TRBJ1-3): SQTIHQWPATLVQPVGSPLSLECTVEGTSNPNLYWYRQAAGRGLQLLFYSVGIGQISSEVPQNLSASRPQDRQFILSSKKLLLSDSGFYLCAWSVGGNSGNTIYFGEGSWLTVV.

The chain is built from TRBV18 and TRBJ2-1; TRBD1 agrees at 9 bases. This CDR3 region has 16 residues. Germline CDR1 reads KGHSH; CDR2 reads LQKENI. With V trimmed by 6 bases and J by 3 bases, 9 bases remained unmatched. Written as DNA, the CDR3 is TGTGCCAGCTCCCTACAGGGGGCAGGGCGCTACAATGAGCAGTTCTTC. This gives the protein CASSLQGAGRYNEQFF.